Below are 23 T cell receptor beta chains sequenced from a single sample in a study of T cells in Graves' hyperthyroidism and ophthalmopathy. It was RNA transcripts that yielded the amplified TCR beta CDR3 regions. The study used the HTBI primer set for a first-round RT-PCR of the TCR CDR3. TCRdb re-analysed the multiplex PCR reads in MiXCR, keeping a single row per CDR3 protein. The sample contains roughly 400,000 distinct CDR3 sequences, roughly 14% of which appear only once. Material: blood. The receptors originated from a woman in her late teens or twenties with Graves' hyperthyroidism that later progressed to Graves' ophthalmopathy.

CDR3 in amino acids: CATGQGASYEQYF. The CDR3 bases are TGTGCCACGGGCCAGGGGGCCTCCTACGAGCAGTACTTC. The gene calls are TRBV24-1 and TRBJ2-7; TRBD1 matches at 8 bases. CDR3 length equals 13 residues. CDR1 and CDR2 from the germline V gene are KGHDR and SFDVKD. V gave up 10 bases and J gave up 0 bases; unmatched junction bases: 4.

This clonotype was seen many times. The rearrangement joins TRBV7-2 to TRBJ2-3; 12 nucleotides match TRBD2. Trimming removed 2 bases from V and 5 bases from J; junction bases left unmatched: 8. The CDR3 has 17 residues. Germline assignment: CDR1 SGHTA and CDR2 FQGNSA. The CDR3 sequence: CASSLSLAGGLGDTQYF. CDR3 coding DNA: TGTGCCAGCAGCTTAAGCCTAGCGGGAGGGCTTGGAGATACGCAGTATTTT. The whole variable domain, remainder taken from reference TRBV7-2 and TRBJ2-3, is GAGVSQSPSNKVTEKGKDVELRCDPISGHTALYWYRQSLGQGLEFLIYFQGNSAPDKSGLPSDRFSAERTGGSVSTLTIQRTQQEDSAVYLCASSLSLAGGLGDTQYFGPGTRLTVL.

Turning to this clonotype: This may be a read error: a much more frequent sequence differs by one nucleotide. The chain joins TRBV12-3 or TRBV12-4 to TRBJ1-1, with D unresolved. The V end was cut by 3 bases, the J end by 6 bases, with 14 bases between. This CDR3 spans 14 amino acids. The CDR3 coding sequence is TGTGCCAGCAGTTTGCAGGCGGTGGACGCTGAAGCTTTCTTT. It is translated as CASSLQAVDAEAFF.

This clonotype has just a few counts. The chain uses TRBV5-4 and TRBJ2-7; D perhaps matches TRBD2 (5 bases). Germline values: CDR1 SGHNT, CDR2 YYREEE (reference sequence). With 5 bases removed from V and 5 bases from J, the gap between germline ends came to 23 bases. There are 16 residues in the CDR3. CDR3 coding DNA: TGTGCCAGCAGTGACCCGGAGGAAGGGATTCCCCACGAGCAGTACTTC. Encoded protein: CASSDPEEGIPHEQYF.

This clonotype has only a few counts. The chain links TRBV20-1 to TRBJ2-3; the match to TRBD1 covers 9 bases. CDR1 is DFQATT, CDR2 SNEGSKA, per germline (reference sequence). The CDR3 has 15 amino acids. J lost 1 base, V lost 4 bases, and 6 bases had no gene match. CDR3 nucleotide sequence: TGCAGTGCTACCCCCGGGACAGGGCGCACAGATACGCAGTATTTT. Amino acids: CSATPGTGRTDTQYF.

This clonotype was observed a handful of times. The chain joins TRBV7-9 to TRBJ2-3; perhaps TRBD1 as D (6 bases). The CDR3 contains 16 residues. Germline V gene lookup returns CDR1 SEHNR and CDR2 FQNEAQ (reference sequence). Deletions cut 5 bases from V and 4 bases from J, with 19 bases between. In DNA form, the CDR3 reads TGTGCCAGCAGCCGGAGAACAGGGAAAAAGGCAGATACGCAGTATTTT. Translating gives CASSRRTGKKADTQYF.

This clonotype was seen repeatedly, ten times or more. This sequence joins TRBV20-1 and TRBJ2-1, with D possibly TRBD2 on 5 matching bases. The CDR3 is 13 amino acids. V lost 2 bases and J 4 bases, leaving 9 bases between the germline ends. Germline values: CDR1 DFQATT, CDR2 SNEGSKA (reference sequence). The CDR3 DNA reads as TGCAGTGCTAGACCGGGAACTTACAATGAGCAGTTCTTC. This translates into CSARPGTYNEQFF.

The CDR3 nucleotides are TGCGCCAGCAGCTTGGCCCCAGCGGGAATGGGACAAGAGACCCAGTACTTC. Protein product: CASSLAPAGMGQETQYF. V is TRBV5-1 and J is TRBJ2-5; TRBD2 matches at 7 bases. Trimming at V came to 0 bases and at J to 2 bases, leaving 10 bases not matched to a gene. The V gene's germline CDR1 is SGHRS and CDR2 YFSETQ. This CDR3 spans 17 amino acids.

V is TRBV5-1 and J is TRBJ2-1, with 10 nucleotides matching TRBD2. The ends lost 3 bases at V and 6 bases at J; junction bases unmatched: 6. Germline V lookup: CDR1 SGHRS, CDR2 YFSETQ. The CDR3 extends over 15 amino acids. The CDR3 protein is CASSSSGSLSNEQFF. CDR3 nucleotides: TGCGCCAGCAGCTCTAGCGGGAGCCTCAGCAATGAGCAGTTCTTC.

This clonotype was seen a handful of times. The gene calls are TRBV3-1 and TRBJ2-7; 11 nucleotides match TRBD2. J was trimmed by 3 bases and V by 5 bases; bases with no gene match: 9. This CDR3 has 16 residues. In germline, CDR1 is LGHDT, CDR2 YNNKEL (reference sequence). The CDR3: CASSSTTSGSVYEQYF. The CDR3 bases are TGTGCCAGCAGCTCGACAACTAGCGGGAGTGTCTACGAGCAGTACTTC.

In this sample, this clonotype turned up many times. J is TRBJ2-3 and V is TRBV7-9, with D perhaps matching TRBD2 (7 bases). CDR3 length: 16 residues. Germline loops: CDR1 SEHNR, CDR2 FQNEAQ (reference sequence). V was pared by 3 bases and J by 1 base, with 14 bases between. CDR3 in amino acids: CASSFSLGGGTDTQYF. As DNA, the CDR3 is TGTGCCAGCAGCTTCTCCTTAGGGGGGGGCACAGATACGCAGTATTTT.

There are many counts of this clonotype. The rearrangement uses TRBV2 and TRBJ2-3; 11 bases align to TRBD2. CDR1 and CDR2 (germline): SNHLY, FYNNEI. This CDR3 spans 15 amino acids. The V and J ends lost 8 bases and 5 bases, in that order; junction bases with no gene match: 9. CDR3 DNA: TGTGCCAGCCGGATGACTAGCGGGACAGTAGATACGCAGTATTTT. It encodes CASRMTSGTVDTQYF.

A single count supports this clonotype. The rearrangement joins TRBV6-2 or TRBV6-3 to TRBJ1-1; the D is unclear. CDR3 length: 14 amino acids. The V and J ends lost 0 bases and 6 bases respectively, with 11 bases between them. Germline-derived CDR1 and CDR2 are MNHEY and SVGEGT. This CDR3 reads CASSYSEGVAEAFF. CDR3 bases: TGTGCCAGCAGTTACTCGGAGGGTGTGGCTGAAGCTTTCTTT.

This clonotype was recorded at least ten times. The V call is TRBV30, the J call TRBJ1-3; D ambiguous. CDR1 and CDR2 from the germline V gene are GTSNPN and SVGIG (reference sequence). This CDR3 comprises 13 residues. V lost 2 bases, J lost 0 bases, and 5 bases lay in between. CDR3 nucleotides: TGTGCCTGGAGTCGGGACTCTGGAAACACCATATATTTT. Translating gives CAWSRDSGNTIYF.

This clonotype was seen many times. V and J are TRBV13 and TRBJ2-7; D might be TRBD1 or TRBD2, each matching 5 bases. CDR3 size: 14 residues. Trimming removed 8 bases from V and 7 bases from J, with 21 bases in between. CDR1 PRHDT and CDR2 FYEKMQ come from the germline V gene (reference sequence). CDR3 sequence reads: CASRLRGHTQEQYF. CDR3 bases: TGTGCCAGCCGTTTGAGGGGCCACACCCAGGAGCAGTACTTC.

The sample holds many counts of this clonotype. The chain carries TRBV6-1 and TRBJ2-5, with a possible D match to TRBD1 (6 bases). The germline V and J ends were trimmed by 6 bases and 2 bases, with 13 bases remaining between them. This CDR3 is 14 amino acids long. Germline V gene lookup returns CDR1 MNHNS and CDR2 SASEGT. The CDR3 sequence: CASRFRGWQETQYF. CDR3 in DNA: TGTGCCAGCAGATTCAGGGGATGGCAAGAGACCCAGTACTTC.

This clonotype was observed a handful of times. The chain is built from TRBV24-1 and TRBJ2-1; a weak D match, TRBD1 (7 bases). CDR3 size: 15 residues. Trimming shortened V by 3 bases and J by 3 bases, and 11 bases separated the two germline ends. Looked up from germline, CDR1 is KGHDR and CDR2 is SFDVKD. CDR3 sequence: CATSDPGGLYNEQFF. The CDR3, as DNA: TGTGCCACCAGTGATCCAGGGGGACTCTACAATGAGCAGTTCTTC.

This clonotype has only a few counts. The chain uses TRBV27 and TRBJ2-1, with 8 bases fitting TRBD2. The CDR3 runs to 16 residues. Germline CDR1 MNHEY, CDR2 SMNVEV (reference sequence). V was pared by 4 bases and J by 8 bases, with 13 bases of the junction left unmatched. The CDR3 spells CASSSQRKRERDEQFF. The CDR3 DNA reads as TGTGCCAGCAGTTCCCAAAGAAAGCGGGAGAGGGATGAGCAGTTCTTC.

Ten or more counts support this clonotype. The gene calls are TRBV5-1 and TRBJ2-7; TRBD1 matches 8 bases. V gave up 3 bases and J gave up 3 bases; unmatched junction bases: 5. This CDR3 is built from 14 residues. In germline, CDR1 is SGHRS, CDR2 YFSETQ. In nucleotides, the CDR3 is TGCGCCAGCAGCTGGACAGGGACCCTCTACGAGCAGTACTTC. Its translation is CASSWTGTLYEQYF.

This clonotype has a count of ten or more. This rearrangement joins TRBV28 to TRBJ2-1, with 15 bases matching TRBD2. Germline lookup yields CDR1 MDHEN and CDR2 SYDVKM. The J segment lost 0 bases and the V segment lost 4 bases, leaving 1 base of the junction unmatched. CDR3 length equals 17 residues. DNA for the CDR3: TGTGCCAGCAGTTCGGGACTAGCGGGAGGCTCCTACAATGAGCAGTTCTTC. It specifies CASSSGLAGGSYNEQFF.

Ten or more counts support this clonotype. CDR3 loop: CASSFLAGSGANVLTF. The CDR3 DNA reads TGTGCCAGCAGCTTCCTAGCGGGCTCTGGGGCCAACGTCCTGACTTTC. The genes are TRBV3-1 and TRBJ2-6; 8 bases are shared with TRBD2. Germline CDR1 LGHDT, CDR2 YNNKEL (reference sequence). V shed 5 bases, J shed 0 bases, and the junction held 3 bases outside the gene matches. The CDR3 has 16 residues.

This chain's CDR3 is CASSYSTENQPQHF. Written as DNA, the CDR3 is TGTGCCAGCAGTTACTCGACAGAAAATCAGCCCCAGCATTTT. This chain uses TRBV6-2 or TRBV6-3 with TRBJ1-5; D may be TRBD1 (5 bases). Germline loops: CDR1 MNHEY, CDR2 SVGEGT. V lost 0 bases and J 4 bases, leaving 7 bases between the germline ends. This CDR3 has 14 amino acids.

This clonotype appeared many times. In DNA form, the CDR3 reads TGTGCCAGCAGTTTATTTCCCGTTCTGTGGGAACGGAGCTCTGGAAACACCATATATTTT. It is translated as CASSLFPVLWERSSGNTIYF. The gene calls are TRBV12-3 or TRBV12-4 and TRBJ1-3, with D uncertain. The CDR3 length is 20 residues. Trimming removed 2 bases from V and 0 bases from J, with 23 bases in between.